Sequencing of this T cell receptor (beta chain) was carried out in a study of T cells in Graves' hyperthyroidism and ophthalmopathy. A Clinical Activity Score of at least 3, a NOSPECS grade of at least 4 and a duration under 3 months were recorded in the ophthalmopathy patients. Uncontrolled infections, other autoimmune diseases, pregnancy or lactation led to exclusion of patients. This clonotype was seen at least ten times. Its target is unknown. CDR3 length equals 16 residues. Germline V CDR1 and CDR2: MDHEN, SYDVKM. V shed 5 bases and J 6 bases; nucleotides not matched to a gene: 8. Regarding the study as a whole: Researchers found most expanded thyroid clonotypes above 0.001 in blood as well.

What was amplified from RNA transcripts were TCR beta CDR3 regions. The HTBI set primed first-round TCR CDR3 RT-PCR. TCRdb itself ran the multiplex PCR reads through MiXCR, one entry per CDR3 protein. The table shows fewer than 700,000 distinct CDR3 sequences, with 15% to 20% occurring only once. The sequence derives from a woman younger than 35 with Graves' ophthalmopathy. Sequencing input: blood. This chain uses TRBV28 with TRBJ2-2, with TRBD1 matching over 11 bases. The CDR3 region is CASSPHPDRGPGELFF. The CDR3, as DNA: TGTGCCAGCAGTCCACACCCGGACAGGGGGCCCGGGGAGCTGTTTTTT. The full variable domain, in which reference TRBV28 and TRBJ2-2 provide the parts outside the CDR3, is DVKVTQSSRYLVKRTGEKVFLECVQDMDHENMFWYRQDPGLGLRLIYFSYDVKMKEKGDIPEGYSVSREKKERFSLILESASTNQTSMYLCASSPHPDRGPGELFFGEGSRLTVL.